This T cell receptor (beta chain) originates from a study of blood T cell repertoires in COVID-19. Method: immunoSEQ multiplex PCR; TCRdb's copy keeps in-frame clones and lacks some. The sample lists hundreds of thousands of clones, 70% to 90% occurring once. This CDR3 is built from 15 residues. In germline, CDR1 is SGHRS, CDR2 YFSETQ. V shed 3 bases and J 4 bases; nucleotides not matched to a gene: 4. The rearrangement joins TRBV5-1 to TRBJ2-7, with TRBD2 identical over 13 bases. Sequenced: peripheral blood. This clonotype was obtained from a woman aged 18 to 35 with acute or convalescent COVID-19. The DNA of the CDR3 is TGCGCCAGCAGCTCCGGGGGACTAGCGGGGTACGAGCAGTACTTC. Translating gives CASSSGGLAGYEQYF.